This T cell receptor beta chain was identified during a study of T cells after yellow fever vaccination. Overall study context: Researchers used SMART-Seq v4 Ultra Low Input to prepare fractions that had low cell numbers. Whole-study findings and limits: The study re-detected most primary-vaccination clones after the booster (approximately 96% CD4, roughly 90% CD8). The secondary response showed a weaker magnitude and a faster peak, day 5 versus 15. Bulk-population clonotypes that are abundant could appear as contaminants in FACS-sorted repertoires.

TCRdb called the 5' RACE reads again in MiXCR, with one record for every CDR3 protein. The sample carries some 600,000 distinct CDR3 sequences, roughly a sixth recorded once. In its sample, this clonotype was seen a few times. The antigen is not known. Trimming shortened V by 3 bases and J by 4 bases, and 16 bases separated the two germline ends. The V gene's germline CDR1 is SGHRS and CDR2 YFSETQ. CDR3 length: 15 amino acids. This sequence was found in a man younger than 35 who received the YFV17D yellow fever vaccine. The sample here was PBMCs, taken less than 6 days after the first yellow fever vaccination. The chain recombines TRBV5-1 with TRBJ1-1, with D possibly matching TRBD1 (5 bases). CDR3 sequence (DNA): TGCGCCAGCAGCTACCGTGGGGGGTTCAGCACTGAAGCTTTCTTT. Protein sequence: CASSYRGGFSTEAFF.